The source of this TCR beta chain is a study of glioma-infiltrating T cells after dendritic cell vaccination (dated by TCRdb to the mid-2010s). Describing the broader study: The cohort included 15 or so glioblastoma patients drawn from Phase I and II dendritic cell vaccination trials, of whom 9 were newly diagnosed and 6 had recurrent disease. Patients received autologous tumor lysate-pulsed dendritic cell vaccination between the early 2000s and the early 2010s. To make the vaccine, monocyte-derived dendritic cells were cultured for under 9 days with IL-4 and GM-CSF and then pulsed overnight with autologous tumor lysate. Three intradermal dendritic cell vaccine injections were administered to patients at biweekly intervals in the arm below the axilla. Deep sequencing of TCR beta CDR3 regions was used to quantify tumor-infiltrating lymphocyte content and compare tumor and blood repertoires in dendritic cell-vaccinated glioblastoma patients. Survival after dendritic cell vaccination was correlated with TCR sequencing metrics, such as TIL content and the overlap between tumor and blood repertoires. What the study reported, not specific to this receptor: The cohort was small and heterogeneous, few patients had complete blood and tumor sets, and even fewer had initial-recurrent tumor pairs. After dendritic cell vaccination, a higher estimated pretreatment TIL content predicted longer time to progression and longer overall survival. TCR clonality showed no direct relationship with survival, which suggests that a diverse polyclonal response may matter. The TCR overlap response model with three groups was called speculative and said to need prospective validation.

There are 15 amino acids in the CDR3, from cysteine to phenylalanine inclusive. Just CDR3 DNA is preserved here, 45 bases in frame from base 1. CDR1 and CDR2 were assigned from the germline V gene as SGHAT and FQNNGV. V and J are truncated by 1 base and 2 bases respectively, leaving an intervening sequence of 11 bases. To be selected, patients needed enough residual fresh-frozen tumor tissue and more than two years of available survival data. Although molecular status otherwise differed among the glioblastoma patients, no patient had an isocitrate dehydrogenase mutation. PBMC were collected before vaccination, two weeks after the third vaccination, and at tumor progression if tumor progression occurred. The Qiagen DNeasy Blood extraction Kit was used to extract genomic DNA. Concerning this clone itself: This clone's antigen is unknown. Per-nucleotide qualities are absent, and no much larger clonotype sits a single base away.

The immunoSEQ assay amplified TCRB CDR3 regions from approximately 2 micrograms of genomic DNA, or from all available DNA when less than that amount was available. Multiplex PCR used 60 forward primers for TCR V beta segments and 13 reverse primers for J beta segments. Synthetic control templates were spiked into each sample at limiting dilution to estimate reads per starting template. Sequencing produced 87 bp reads on the Illumina HiSeq System. The authors' pipeline ran thus. PCR and sequencing errors were removed by a nearest neighbor algorithm that merged closely related sequences. TCR overlap was defined as the percentage of unique tumor TCR beta sequences that were also present in the same patient's peripheral blood. TCRdb took over this immuneACCESS table, retaining in-frame rearrangements with V and J assigned. Such tables are incomplete; in checked studies, under half of the missing clones stem from an unresolved V gene, and the remainder is unexplained. Clone size and the V and J calls come from that table; the DNA yielded D and trimming. This sample lists 30,000 to 40,000 clones; roughly four fifths were detected once. Jointly, the top ten make up approximately 8.3% of the sample.

This sequence uses TRBV11-2 and TRBJ2-5; the D segment could be TRBD2, given 7 matching bases. This specimen consisted of blood, obtained before dendritic cell vaccination. The TCR was taken from a human donor with glioblastoma. Here is the DNA: TGTGCCAGCAGCTTAGCGGGGGGCGTACAAGAGACCCAGTACTTC. Translated, it reads CASSLAGGVQETQYF. The variable domain in full, with residues beyond the CDR3 obtained from the reference TRBV11-2 and TRBJ2-5 genes, is EAGVAQSPRYKIIEKRQSVAFWCNPISGHATLYWYQQILGQGPKLLIQFQNNGVVDDSQLPKDRFSAERLKGVDSTLKIQPAKLEDSAVYLCASSLAGGVQETQYFGPGTRLLVL.